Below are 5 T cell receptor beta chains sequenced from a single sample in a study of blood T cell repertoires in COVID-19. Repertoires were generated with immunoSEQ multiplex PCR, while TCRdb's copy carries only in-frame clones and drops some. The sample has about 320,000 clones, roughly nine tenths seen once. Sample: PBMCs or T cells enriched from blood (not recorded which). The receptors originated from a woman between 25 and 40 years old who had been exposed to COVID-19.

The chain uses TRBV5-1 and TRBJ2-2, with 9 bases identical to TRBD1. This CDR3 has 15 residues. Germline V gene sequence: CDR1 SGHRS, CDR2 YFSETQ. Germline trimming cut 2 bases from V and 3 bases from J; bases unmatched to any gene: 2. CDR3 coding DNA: TGCGCCAGCAGCTTTGGGGACAGGGACACCGGGGAGCTGTTTTTT. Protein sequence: CASSFGDRDTGELFF.

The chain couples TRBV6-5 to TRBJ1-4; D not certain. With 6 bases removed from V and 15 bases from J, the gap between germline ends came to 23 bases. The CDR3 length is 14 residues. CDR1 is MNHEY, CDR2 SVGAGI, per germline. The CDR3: CASSTTIPLGRVFF. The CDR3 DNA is TGTGCCAGCAGCACGACGATCCCGCTCGGGAGGGTGTTTTTT.

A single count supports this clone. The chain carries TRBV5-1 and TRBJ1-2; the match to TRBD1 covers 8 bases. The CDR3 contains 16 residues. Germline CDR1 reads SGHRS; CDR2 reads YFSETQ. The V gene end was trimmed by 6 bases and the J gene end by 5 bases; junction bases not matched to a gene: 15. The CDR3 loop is CASTSGDRPRAYGYTF. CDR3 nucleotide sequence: TGCGCCAGCACCTCCGGGGACAGGCCAAGGGCTTATGGCTACACCTTC.

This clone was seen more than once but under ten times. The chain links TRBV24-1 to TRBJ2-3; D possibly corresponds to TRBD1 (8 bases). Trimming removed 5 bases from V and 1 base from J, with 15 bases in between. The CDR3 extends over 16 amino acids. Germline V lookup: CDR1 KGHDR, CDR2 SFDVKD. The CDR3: CATSGQQGGGTDTQYF. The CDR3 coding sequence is TGTGCCACCAGTGGACAACAGGGGGGGGGCACAGATACGCAGTATTTT.

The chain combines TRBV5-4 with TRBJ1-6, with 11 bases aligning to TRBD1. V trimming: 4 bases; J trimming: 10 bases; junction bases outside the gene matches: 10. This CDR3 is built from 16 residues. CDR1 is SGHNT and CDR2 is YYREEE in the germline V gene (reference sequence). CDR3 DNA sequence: TGTGCCAGCAGCCCGCGGACAGGGGGCGCCGGATCACCCCTCCACTTT. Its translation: CASSPRTGGAGSPLHF.